The 8 T cell receptor beta chains in this list originate from one sample, sequenced in a study of blood T cell repertoires in COVID-19 (dated by TCRdb to the early 2020s). Libraries were built with the immunoSEQ multiplex PCR assay. Sourced from immuneACCESS, this table was stored by TCRdb with only in-frame sequences that have V and J called. A share of the clones is absent; for the studies checked, an unresolved V gene accounts for under half, and the remainder has no known explanation. In this sample the table shows some 98,000 clones, about 80% of which occur a single time. The top ten clonotypes cover under 13% of the sample. The specimen sequenced was peripheral blood. Source of these receptors: a man aged 65-85 years with active or convalescent COVID-19.

The chain is built from TRBV5-1 and TRBJ2-5, with 9 nucleotides matching TRBD2. The J segment lost 0 bases and the V segment lost 0 bases, leaving 12 bases of the junction unmatched. The germline V gene encodes CDR1 SGHRS and CDR2 YFSETQ. This CDR3 has 19 residues. Written as DNA, the CDR3 is TGCGCCAGCAGCTTGGCCTCGCGGCTAGCGGGAAAGTACCAAGAGACCCAGTACTTC. Its protein is CASSLASRLAGKYQETQYF.

The rearrangement joins TRBV15 to TRBJ1-3; the D gene is possibly TRBD1 (6 bases). CDR3 length equals 16 residues. CDR1 and CDR2 from the germline V gene are LNHNV and YYDKDF (reference sequence). V lost 1 base, J lost 0 bases, and 10 bases lay in between. The CDR3 reads CATSRGQVISGNTIYF. The CDR3 nucleotides are TGTGCCACCAGCAGAGGACAGGTGATCTCTGGAAACACCATATATTTT.

This sequence joins TRBV25-1 and TRBJ2-7; TRBD1 matches 9 bases. V shed 10 bases, J shed 6 bases, and the junction held 10 bases outside the gene matches. This CDR3 contains 13 residues. Germline CDR1 and CDR2: MGHDK and SYGVNS. The CDR3 loop is CATLGQGRGEQYF. For the CDR3, the DNA is TGTGCCACCCTCGGACAGGGGAGAGGCGAGCAGTACTTC.

This rearrangement joins TRBV21-1 to TRBJ2-7; the table's D call, TRBD1, was not checked against the DNA. TRBV21-1 is assigned pseudogene status. The CDR3 is 15 residues long. CDR3 sequence reads: CASRNRDRVSYEQYF. The CDR3 coding sequence is TGTGCCAGCAGAAACCGGGACAGGGTCTCCTACGAGCAGTACTTC.

The chain recombines TRBV9 with TRBJ2-2; possibly TRBD2 for D (5 bases). The CDR3 is 15 amino acids. Germline lookup yields CDR1 SGDLS and CDR2 YYNGEE. V lost 1 base, J lost 5 bases, and 12 bases lay in between. In nucleotides, the CDR3 is TGTGCCAGCAGCGTAAGCAGTGAGGGTACCGGGGAGCTGTTTTTT. Its protein product is CASSVSSEGTGELFF.

This clone was seen a few times. The gene calls are TRBV4-1 and TRBJ1-1; 7 bases map to TRBD1. The germline gives CDR1 MGHRA, CDR2 YSYEKL. Unmatched junction bases numbered 5, after V lost 3 bases and J lost 1 base. The CDR3 totals 15 residues. The CDR3 DNA reads as TGCGCCAGCAGCCACAACGACAGGGAGAACACTGAAGCTTTCTTT. Protein product: CASSHNDRENTEAFF.

The gene calls are TRBV30 and TRBJ2-2; TRBD1 matches 9 bases. CDR1 and CDR2 from the germline V gene are GTSNPN and SVGIG (reference sequence). This CDR3 is 13 amino acids long. With V trimmed by 8 bases and J by 3 bases, 4 bases remained unmatched. CDR3 amino acids: CAVQGAHTGELFF. CDR3 in DNA: TGTGCCGTACAGGGGGCCCACACCGGGGAGCTGTTTTTT.

This clone was picked up a small number of times. The chain has TRBV6-5 and TRBJ1-2; D might be TRBD1 (5 bases). CDR3 size: 15 residues. Trimming took 2 bases from V and 0 from J, leaving 10 bases between them. CDR1 MNHEY and CDR2 SVGAGI come from the germline V gene. CDR3 loop: CASSYLRQPNYGYTF. DNA of the CDR3: TGTGCCAGCAGTTACCTCCGACAGCCTAACTATGGCTACACCTTC.